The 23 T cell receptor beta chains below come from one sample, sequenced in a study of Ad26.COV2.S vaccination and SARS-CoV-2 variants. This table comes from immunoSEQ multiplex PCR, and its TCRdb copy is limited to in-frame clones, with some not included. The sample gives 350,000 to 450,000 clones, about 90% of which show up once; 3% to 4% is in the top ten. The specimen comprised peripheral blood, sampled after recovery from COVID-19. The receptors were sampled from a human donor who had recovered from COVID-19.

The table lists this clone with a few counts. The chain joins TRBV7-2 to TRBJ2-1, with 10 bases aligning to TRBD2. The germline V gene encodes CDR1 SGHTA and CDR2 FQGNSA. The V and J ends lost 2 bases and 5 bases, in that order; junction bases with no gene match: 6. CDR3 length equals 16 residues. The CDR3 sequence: CASSLSVSGGNNEQFF. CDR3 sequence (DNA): TGTGCCAGCAGCTTATCGGTTAGCGGGGGGAACAATGAGCAGTTCTTC.

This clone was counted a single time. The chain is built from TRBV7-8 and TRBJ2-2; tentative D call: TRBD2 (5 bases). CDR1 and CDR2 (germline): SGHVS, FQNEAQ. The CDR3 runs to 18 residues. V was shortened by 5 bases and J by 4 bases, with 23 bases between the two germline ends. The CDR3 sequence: CASSPSPGNTPFTGELFF. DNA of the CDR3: TGTGCCAGCAGCCCGTCTCCGGGGAATACACCTTTCACCGGGGAGCTGTTTTTT.

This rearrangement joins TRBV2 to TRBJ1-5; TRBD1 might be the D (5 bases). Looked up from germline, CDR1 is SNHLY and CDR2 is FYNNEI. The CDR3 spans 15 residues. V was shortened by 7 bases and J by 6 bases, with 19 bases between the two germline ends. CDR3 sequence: CASKGTKSVGQPQHF. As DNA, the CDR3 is TGTGCCAGCAAAGGGACCAAGAGTGTCGGTCAGCCCCAGCATTTT. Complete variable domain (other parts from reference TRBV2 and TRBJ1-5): EPEVTQTPSHQVTQMGQEVILRCVPISNHLYFYWYRQILGQKVEFLVSFYNNEISEKSEIFDDQFSVERPDGSNFTLKIRSTKLEDSAMYFCASKGTKSVGQPQHFGDGTRLSIL.

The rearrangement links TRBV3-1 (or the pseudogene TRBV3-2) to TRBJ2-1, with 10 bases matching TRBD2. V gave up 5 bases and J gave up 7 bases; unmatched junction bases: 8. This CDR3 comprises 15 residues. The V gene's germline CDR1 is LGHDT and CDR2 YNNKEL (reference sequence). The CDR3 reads CASSYIAGGMNEQFF. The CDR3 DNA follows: TGTGCCAGCAGCTATATAGCGGGGGGTATGAATGAGCAGTTCTTC.

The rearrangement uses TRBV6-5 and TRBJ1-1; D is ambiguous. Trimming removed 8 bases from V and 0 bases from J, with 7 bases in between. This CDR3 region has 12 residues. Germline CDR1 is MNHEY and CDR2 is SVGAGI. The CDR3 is CASGGLNTEAFF. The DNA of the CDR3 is TGTGCCAGCGGAGGATTGAACACTGAAGCTTTCTTT.

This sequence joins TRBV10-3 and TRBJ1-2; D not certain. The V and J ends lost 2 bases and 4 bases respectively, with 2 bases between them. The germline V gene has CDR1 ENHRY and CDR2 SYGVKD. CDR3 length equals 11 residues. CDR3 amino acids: CAISEPYGYTF. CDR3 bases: TGTGCCATCAGTGAGCCCTATGGCTACACCTTC.

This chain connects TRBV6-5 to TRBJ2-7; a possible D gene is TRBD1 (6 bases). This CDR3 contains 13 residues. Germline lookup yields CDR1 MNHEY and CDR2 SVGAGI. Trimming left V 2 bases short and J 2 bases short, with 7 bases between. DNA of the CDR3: TGTGCCAGCAGTTACGGGGGCCCCTACGAGCAGTACTTC. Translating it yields CASSYGGPYEQYF.

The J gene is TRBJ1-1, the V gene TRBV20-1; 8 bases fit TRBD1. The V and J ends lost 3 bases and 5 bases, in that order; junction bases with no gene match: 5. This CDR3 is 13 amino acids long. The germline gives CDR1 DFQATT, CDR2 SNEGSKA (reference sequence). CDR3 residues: CSASTGGITEAFF. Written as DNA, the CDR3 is TGCAGTGCTAGTACAGGGGGTATTACTGAAGCTTTCTTT.

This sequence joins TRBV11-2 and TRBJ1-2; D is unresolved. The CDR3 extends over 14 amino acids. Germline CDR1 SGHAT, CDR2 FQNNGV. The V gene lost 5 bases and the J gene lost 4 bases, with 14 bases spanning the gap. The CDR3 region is CASSPPVRGYGYTF. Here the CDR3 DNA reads TGTGCCAGCAGCCCACCAGTGAGAGGCTATGGCTACACCTTC.

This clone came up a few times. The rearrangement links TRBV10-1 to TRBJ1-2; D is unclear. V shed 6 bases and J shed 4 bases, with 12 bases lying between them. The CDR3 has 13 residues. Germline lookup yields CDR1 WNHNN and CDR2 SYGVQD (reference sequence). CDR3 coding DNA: TGCGCCAGCAGCGCGACCGCGAGCTATGGCTACACCTTC. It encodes CASSATASYGYTF.

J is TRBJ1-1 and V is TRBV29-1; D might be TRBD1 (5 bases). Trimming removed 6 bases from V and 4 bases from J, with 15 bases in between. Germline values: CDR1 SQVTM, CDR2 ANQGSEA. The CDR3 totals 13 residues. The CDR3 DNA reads TGCAGCGTCCTACAGGAGAGTATCACTGAAGCTTTCTTT. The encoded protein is CSVLQESITEAFF.

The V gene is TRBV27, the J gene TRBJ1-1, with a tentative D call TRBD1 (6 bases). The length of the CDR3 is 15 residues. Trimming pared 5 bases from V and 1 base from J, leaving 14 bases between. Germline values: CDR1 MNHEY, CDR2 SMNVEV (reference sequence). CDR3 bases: TGTGCCAGCAGTCCTCTCGACAGGCGGAACACTGAAGCTTTCTTT. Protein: CASSPLDRRNTEAFF.

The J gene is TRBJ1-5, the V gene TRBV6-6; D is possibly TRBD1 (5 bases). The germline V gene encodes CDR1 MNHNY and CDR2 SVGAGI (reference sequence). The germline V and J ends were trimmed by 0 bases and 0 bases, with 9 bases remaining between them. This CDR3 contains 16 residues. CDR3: CASSYSGGFSNQPQHF. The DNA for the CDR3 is TGTGCCAGCAGTTACTCGGGGGGATTTAGCAATCAGCCCCAGCATTTT.

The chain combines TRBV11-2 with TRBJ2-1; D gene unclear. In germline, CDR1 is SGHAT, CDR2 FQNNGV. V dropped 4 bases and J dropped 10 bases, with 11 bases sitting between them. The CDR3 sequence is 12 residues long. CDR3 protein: CASSSLSNEQFF. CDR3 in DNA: TGTGCCAGCAGCTCCCTCTCGAACGAGCAGTTCTTC.

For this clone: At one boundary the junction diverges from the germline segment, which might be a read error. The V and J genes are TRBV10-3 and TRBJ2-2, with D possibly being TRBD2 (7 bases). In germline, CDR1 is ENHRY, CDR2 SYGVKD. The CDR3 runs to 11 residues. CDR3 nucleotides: TGTGCCATCATGGTAGGGGGGGAACTGTTTTTT. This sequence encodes CAIMVGGELFF.

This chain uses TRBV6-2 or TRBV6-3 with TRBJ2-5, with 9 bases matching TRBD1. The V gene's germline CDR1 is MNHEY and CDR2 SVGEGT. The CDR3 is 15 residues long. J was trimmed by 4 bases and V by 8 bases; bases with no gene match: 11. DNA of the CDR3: TGTGCCAGCGGCCCCCGGGACAGGGTATCAGAGACCCAGTACTTC. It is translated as CASGPRDRVSETQYF.

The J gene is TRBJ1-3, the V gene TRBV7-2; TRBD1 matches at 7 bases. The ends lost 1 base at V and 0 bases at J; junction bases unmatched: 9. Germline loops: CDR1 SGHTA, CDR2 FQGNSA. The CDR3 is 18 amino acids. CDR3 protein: CASSLGGTVPTSGNTIYF. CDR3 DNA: TGTGCCAGCAGCTTAGGTGGGACAGTCCCGACCTCTGGAAACACCATATATTTT.

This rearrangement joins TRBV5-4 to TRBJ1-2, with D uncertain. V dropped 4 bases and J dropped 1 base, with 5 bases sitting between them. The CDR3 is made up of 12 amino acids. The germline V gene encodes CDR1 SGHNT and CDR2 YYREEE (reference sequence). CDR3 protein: CASSEGNYGYTF. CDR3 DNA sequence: TGTGCCAGCAGCGAGGGTAACTATGGCTACACCTTC.

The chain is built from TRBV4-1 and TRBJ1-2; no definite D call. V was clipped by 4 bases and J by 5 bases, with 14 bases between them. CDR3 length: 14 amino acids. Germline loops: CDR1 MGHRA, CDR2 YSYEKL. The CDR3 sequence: CASSPYQGAYGYTF. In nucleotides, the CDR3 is TGCGCCAGCAGCCCCTACCAAGGCGCTTATGGCTACACCTTC.

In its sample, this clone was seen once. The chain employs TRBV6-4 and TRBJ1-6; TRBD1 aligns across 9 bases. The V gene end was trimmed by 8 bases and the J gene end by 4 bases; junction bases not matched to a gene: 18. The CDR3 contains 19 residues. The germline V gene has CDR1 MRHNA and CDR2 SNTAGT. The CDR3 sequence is CASPPSGTGPKVYNSPLHF. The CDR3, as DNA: TGTGCCAGCCCCCCATCCGGGACAGGGCCCAAAGTTTATAATTCACCCCTCCACTTT.

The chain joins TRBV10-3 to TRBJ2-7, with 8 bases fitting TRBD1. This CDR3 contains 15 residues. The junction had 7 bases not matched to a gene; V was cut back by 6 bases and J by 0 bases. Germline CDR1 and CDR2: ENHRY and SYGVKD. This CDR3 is CAIRSPGGGSYEQYF. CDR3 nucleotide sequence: TGTGCCATCAGGAGTCCAGGGGGCGGCTCCTACGAGCAGTACTTC.

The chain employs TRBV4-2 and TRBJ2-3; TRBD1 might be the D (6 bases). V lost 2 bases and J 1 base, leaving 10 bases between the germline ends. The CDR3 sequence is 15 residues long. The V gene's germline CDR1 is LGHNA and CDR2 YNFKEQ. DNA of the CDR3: TGTGCCAGCAGCCAACAGGGGTCCGGCACAGATACGCAGTATTTT. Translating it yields CASSQQGSGTDTQYF.

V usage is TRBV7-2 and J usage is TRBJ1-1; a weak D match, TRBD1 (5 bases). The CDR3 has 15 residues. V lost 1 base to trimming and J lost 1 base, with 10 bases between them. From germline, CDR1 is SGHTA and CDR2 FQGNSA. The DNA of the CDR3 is TGTGCCAGCAGCTTAGACGCAGGGTCGAACACTGAAGCTTTCTTT. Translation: CASSLDAGSNTEAFF.